This passage covers 28 T cell receptor beta chains from one sample sequenced in a study of CD8+ T cells in alopecia areata. Isolated RNA was reverse transcribed into cDNA used as the sequencing template. Assay used: immunoSEQ multiplex PCR; TCRdb lists only in-frame clones, some missing. Of 150,000 to 200,000 clones listed, over 55% are singletons. Treatment of the sample: oral pan-JAK inhibitor, 5-10 mg twice daily. The material sequenced was CD4+ T cells sorted from blood, taken at week 24, from a patient treated with tofacitinib. The receptors stem from a human donor with alopecia areata.

The V gene is TRBV29-1, the J gene TRBJ2-5, with a tentative D call TRBD2 (5 bases). Between the trimmed V and J ends, which lost 6 bases and 3 bases, there was a span of 17 bases. The CDR3 is 14 amino acids. CDR1 is SQVTM and CDR2 is ANQGSEA in the germline V gene. The chain's CDR3 is CSVGNVWVKETQYF. As DNA, the CDR3 is TGCAGCGTCGGGAATGTTTGGGTCAAAGAGACCCAGTACTTC.

The rearrangement joins TRBV30 to TRBJ2-2; 7 bases fit TRBD1. J lost 5 bases, V lost 4 bases, and 13 bases had no gene match. The CDR3 is made up of 16 amino acids. Germline-derived CDR1 and CDR2 are GTSNPN and SVGIG (reference sequence). The CDR3 DNA reads TGTGCCTGGAAAAACCGTGGACAGGCGAGGACCGGGGAGCTGTTTTTT. It is translated as CAWKNRGQARTGELFF.

The chain links TRBV5-6 to TRBJ2-7; D remains unclear. There are 14 residues in the CDR3. CDR1 is SGHDT, CDR2 YYEEEE, per germline. V lost 1 base and J lost 3, with 11 bases in between. The CDR3: CASSLKGAYYEQYF. In DNA form, the CDR3 reads TGTGCCAGCAGCTTGAAGGGCGCCTACTACGAGCAGTACTTC.

This clone was detected only a few times. The chain carries TRBV19 and TRBJ1-5; D might be TRBD1 (6 bases). Trimming pared 2 bases from V and 6 bases from J, leaving 14 bases between. CDR1 LNHDA and CDR2 SQIVND come from the germline V gene (reference sequence). The CDR3 contains 15 residues. CDR3 sequence: CASSILTGRIQPQHF. The CDR3 region has the DNA TGTGCCAGTAGTATACTCACAGGGCGGATTCAGCCCCAGCATTTT.

Turning to this clone: Other DNA sequences in the sample encode the same CDR3. The genes are TRBV5-4 and TRBJ2-3; TRBD2 aligns across 8 bases. Germline V CDR1 and CDR2: SGHNT, YYREEE (reference sequence). J gave up 1 base and V 2 bases, and 3 bases lay outside the gene matches. CDR3 length: 15 residues. The chain's CDR3 is CASSLPGLGTDTQYF. CDR3 coding DNA: TGTGCCAGCAGCTTACCGGGACTAGGCACAGATACGCAGTATTTT.

This clone has just a few counts. The chain carries TRBV29-1 and TRBJ2-3; perhaps TRBD1 as D (6 bases). From germline, CDR1 is SQVTM and CDR2 ANQGSEA. V was trimmed by 8 bases and J by 2 bases, leaving 14 bases between them. The CDR3 runs 13 residues. This CDR3 is CSSRDTLTDTQYF. CDR3 in DNA: TGCAGCTCTCGGGACACCCTCACAGATACGCAGTATTTT.

The rearrangement links TRBV27 to TRBJ1-6; TRBD1 matches 8 bases. Germline CDR1 and CDR2: MNHEY and SMNVEV (reference sequence). The junction had 0 bases not matched to a gene; V was cut back by 2 bases and J by 9 bases. The CDR3 spans 13 residues. The CDR3 reads CASSLGTGSPLHF. CDR3 bases: TGTGCCAGCAGTTTAGGGACAGGTTCACCCCTCCACTTT.

This clone has only a few counts. The chain joins TRBV29-1 to TRBJ1-2; no clear D gene. Germline-derived CDR1 and CDR2 are SQVTM and ANQGSEA. The CDR3 covers 15 residues. The V end lost 2 bases, the J end lost 2 bases, and 15 bases lay between the germline ends. The CDR3, as DNA: TGCAGCGTTGAACCCGGTACACGGGGAAACTATGGCTACACCTTC. This translates into CSVEPGTRGNYGYTF. Drawing the rest from reference TRBV29-1 and TRBJ1-2, the complete variable domain is SAVISQKPSRDICQRGTSLTIQCQVDSQVTMMFWYRQQPGQSLTLIATANQGSEATYESGFVIDKFPISRPNLTFSTLTVSNMSPEDSSIYLCSVEPGTRGNYGYTFGSGTRLTVV.

J is TRBJ1-5 and V is TRBV29-1, with D possibly matching TRBD1 (6 bases). The germline V gene has CDR1 SQVTM and CDR2 ANQGSEA. The CDR3 runs to 15 residues. V dropped 4 bases and J dropped 1 base, with 14 bases sitting between them. CDR3 coding DNA: TGCAGCGTTGGTGGGGGGCGGGGAAGCAATCAGCCCCAGCATTTT. Its translation: CSVGGGRGSNQPQHF.

This clone came up once. This chain connects TRBV5-1 to TRBJ2-7; maybe TRBD1 (5 bases). V shed 2 bases and J shed 1 base, with 13 bases lying between them. Looked up from germline, CDR1 is SGHRS and CDR2 is YFSETQ. CDR3 size: 15 residues. The CDR3 region has the DNA TGCGCCAGCAGCTTAGGGGTGACTGTTTCCTACGAGCAGTACTTC. Encoded protein: CASSLGVTVSYEQYF.

This chain uses TRBV7-2 with TRBJ2-7; D is ambiguous. From germline, CDR1 is SGHTA and CDR2 FQGNSA. V gave up 1 base and J gave up 1 base, with 11 bases separating them. The CDR3 is 15 amino acids. CDR3 DNA: TGTGCCAGCAGCTTAGGCCAGATACCGTCCTACGAGCAGTACTTC. This encodes CASSLGQIPSYEQYF.

The chain couples TRBV6-6 to TRBJ1-4; TRBD1 matches 8 bases. Germline trimming cut 5 bases from V and 8 bases from J; bases unmatched to any gene: 7. The CDR3 loop spans 14 amino acids. Germline CDR1 and CDR2: MNHNY and SVGAGI (reference sequence). CDR3 in DNA: TGTGCCAGCAGTGACAGGGGATTGGTGGAAAAACTGTTTTTT. It encodes CASSDRGLVEKLFF.

The V gene is TRBV30, the J gene TRBJ1-4, with D perhaps TRBD1 (5 bases). The CDR3 spans 13 residues. Germline-derived CDR1 and CDR2 are GTSNPN and SVGIG (reference sequence). V was shortened by 3 bases and J by 8 bases, with 13 bases between the two germline ends. CDR3 nucleotides: TGTGCCTGGAGCGGGACTTCGAACGAAAAACTGTTTTTT. Protein: CAWSGTSNEKLFF.

This clone was counted a few times. The chain is built from TRBV28 and TRBJ1-1; D unresolved. From germline, CDR1 is MDHEN and CDR2 SYDVKM. CDR3 length: 12 amino acids. Trimming stripped 5 bases from V and 9 bases from J, with 13 bases between. The CDR3 region is CASSQQLTKAFF. CDR3 coding DNA: TGTGCCAGCAGTCAACAGTTAACTAAAGCTTTCTTT.

The rearrangement joins TRBV9 to TRBJ1-1, with a weak D call TRBD1 (6 bases). Trimming pared 4 bases from V and 1 base from J, leaving 11 bases between. The CDR3 loop spans 14 amino acids. Germline V CDR1 and CDR2: SGDLS, YYNGEE. The CDR3 DNA is TGTGCCAGCAGCCCGGGGGGACAGAACACTGAAGCTTTCTTT. It translates to CASSPGGQNTEAFF.

This clone is termed medium-sized. This chain joins TRBV6-5 and TRBJ2-7, with D possibly matching TRBD1 (6 bases). The CDR3 spans 14 residues. The V gene lost 5 bases and the J gene lost 6 bases, with 17 bases spanning the gap. Germline V CDR1 and CDR2: MNHEY, SVGAGI. DNA for the CDR3: TGTGCCAGCAGTCAAACACAGGGTTCCGGCGAGCAGTACTTC. It is translated as CASSQTQGSGEQYF.

This clone was seen more than once but under ten times. V gene TRBV12-5 combines with J gene TRBJ2-5; D possibly corresponds to TRBD1 (6 bases). Germline values: CDR1 LGHNT, CDR2 FRNRAP. The CDR3 totals 14 residues. Trimming cost V 3 bases and J 3 bases, with 11 bases left between them. The CDR3 loop is CASGLWGREETQYF. The CDR3 DNA is TGTGCTAGTGGTTTATGGGGGCGTGAAGAGACCCAGTACTTC. The whole variable domain, filled in from reference TRBV12-5 and TRBJ2-5, reads DARVTQTPRHKVTEMGQEVTMRCQPILGHNTVFWYRQTMMQGLELLAYFRNRAPLDDSGMPKDRFSAEMPDATLATLKIQPSEPRDSAVYFCASGLWGREETQYFGPGTRLLVL.

The chain carries TRBV4-3 and TRBJ1-2; D possibly corresponds to TRBD1 (6 bases). The V gene's germline CDR1 is LGHNA and CDR2 YSLEER. The CDR3 totals 15 residues. V lost 0 bases to trimming and J lost 2 bases, with 10 bases between them. CDR3 nucleotide sequence: TGCGCCAGCAGCCAAGAGGCAGGGGCGAACTATGGCTACACCTTC. Amino acid sequence: CASSQEAGANYGYTF.

This chain joins TRBV5-1 and TRBJ2-7, with 7 bases that match TRBD1. The V and J ends lost 2 bases and 6 bases, in that order; junction bases with no gene match: 5. Per germline, CDR1 SGHRS and CDR2 YFSETQ. The CDR3 loop spans 13 amino acids. CDR3 sequence (DNA): TGCGCCAGCAGCTTACCGACAGGGCGCGAGCAGTACTTC. This translates into CASSLPTGREQYF.

The chain combines TRBV7-3 with TRBJ1-1; D is uncertain. The CDR3 consists of 13 residues. In germline, CDR1 is SGHTA, CDR2 FQGTGA. Between the trimmed V and J ends, which lost 5 bases and 5 bases, there was a span of 12 bases. In nucleotides, the CDR3 is TGTGCCAGCAGCACCGGACGGGAAACTGAAGCTTTCTTT. The encoded protein is CASSTGRETEAFF.

This chain uses TRBV29-1 with TRBJ1-2, with 7 bases lining up with TRBD1. With V trimmed by 6 bases and J by 8 bases, 9 bases remained unmatched. Looked up from germline, CDR1 is SQVTM and CDR2 is ANQGSEA. The CDR3 is made up of 12 amino acids. This chain's CDR3 is CSVIQGRGGYTF. In nucleotides, the CDR3 is TGCAGCGTGATACAGGGGAGGGGAGGCTACACCTTC.

The chain carries TRBV29-1 and TRBJ2-3; D remains unclear. CDR1 is SQVTM, CDR2 ANQGSEA, per germline. V was trimmed by 1 base and J by 4 bases, leaving 9 bases between them. CDR3 length equals 13 residues. The CDR3 reads CSVEVRTADTQYF. In DNA form, the CDR3 reads TGCAGCGTTGAAGTCAGAACAGCAGATACGCAGTATTTT.

This clone has just one count. The J gene is TRBJ2-2, the V gene TRBV9; D call uncertain. Trimming pared 0 bases from V and 6 bases from J, leaving 6 bases between. Looked up from germline, CDR1 is SGDLS and CDR2 is YYNGEE. The CDR3 has 13 residues. The CDR3 DNA reads as TGTGCCAGCAGCGTAGGATCGTCCGGGGAGCTGTTTTTT. Protein: CASSVGSSGELFF.

This clone appeared a few times. The genes are TRBV15 and TRBJ2-3, with unresolved D. Germline CDR1 LNHNV, CDR2 YYDKDF (reference sequence). V was shortened by 2 bases and J by 5 bases, with 11 bases between the two germline ends. This CDR3 has 14 amino acids. CDR3: CATSRSPIGDTQYF. The CDR3 DNA reads as TGTGCCACCAGCAGATCGCCCATAGGAGATACGCAGTATTTT.

V usage is TRBV29-1 and J usage is TRBJ1-2, with 7 bases that match TRBD1. V shed 5 bases and J 7 bases; nucleotides not matched to a gene: 16. Germline CDR1 is SQVTM and CDR2 is ANQGSEA. The CDR3 extends over 15 amino acids. CDR3 nucleotides: TGCAGCGTTAACTCCCCCAACAGGGGAAGTGGTGGCTACACCTTC. This encodes CSVNSPNRGSGGYTF. The variable domain in full, with the rest retrieved from reference TRBV29-1 and TRBJ1-2, is SAVISQKPSRDICQRGTSLTIQCQVDSQVTMMFWYRQQPGQSLTLIATANQGSEATYESGFVIDKFPISRPNLTFSTLTVSNMSPEDSSIYLCSVNSPNRGSGGYTFGSGTRLTVV.

The V call is TRBV25-1, the J call TRBJ1-1; weak D call: TRBD1 (6 bases). CDR1 is MGHDK and CDR2 is SYGVNS in the germline V gene. The CDR3 is made up of 13 amino acids. Deletions cut 1 base from V and 4 bases from J, with 7 bases between. CDR3 sequence (DNA): TGTGCCAGCAGTGAATTCAGGGGCACTGAAGCTTTCTTT. Encoded protein: CASSEFRGTEAFF.

The chain combines TRBV30 with TRBJ1-1; D call uncertain. The length of the CDR3 is 13 residues. V was clipped by 3 bases and J by 0 bases, with 8 bases between them. Germline-derived CDR1 and CDR2 are GTSNPN and SVGIG (reference sequence). The DNA of the CDR3 is TGTGCCTGGAGGGAACAGATGAACACTGAAGCTTTCTTT. Amino acids: CAWREQMNTEAFF.

The chain has TRBV5-1 and TRBJ1-5; a possible D gene is TRBD1 (5 bases). V was trimmed by 4 bases and J by 2 bases, leaving 13 bases between them. The CDR3 is made up of 15 amino acids. The germline V gene encodes CDR1 SGHRS and CDR2 YFSETQ. CDR3 residues: CASSPLPTGNQPQHF. CDR3 nucleotide sequence: TGCGCCAGCAGCCCCCTCCCGACAGGCAATCAGCCCCAGCATTTT.